These 2 T cell receptor beta chains originate from one sample sequenced in a study of cytomegalovirus exposure and HLA in healthy donors (dated by TCRdb to 2016 to 2017). Libraries were prepared through the immunoSEQ multiplex PCR assay. A mixture of 60 forward primers for TCR Vbeta segments and 13 reverse primers for TCR Jbeta segments was used in the multiplex PCR. Drawn from immuneACCESS, this table holds only the in-frame rearrangements with V and J called that TCRdb kept. Clones are partly lost; checked studies trace under half to an unresolved V gene and leave the rest unexplained. For this sample there are some 190,000 clones; over 70% appear just once. The ten largest account for less than 4% of the sample. Sequences were obtained from PBMCs. Receptors were obtained from a woman aged 25-40 years in good health and CMV-seropositive.

A remark on this clone: At one end, the junction sequence differs from germline, possibly due to a read error. The chain uses TRBV7-9 and TRBJ2-7; D gene unclear. This CDR3 is built from 14 residues. Germline V gene lookup returns CDR1 SEHNR and CDR2 FQNEAQ (reference sequence). This chain's CDR3 is CSSSLDEVSYEQYF. In nucleotides, the CDR3 is TGTTCCAGCAGCTTAGATGAGGTTTCCTACGAGCAGTACTTC.

The gene calls are TRBV5-6 and TRBJ2-5, with TRBD1 matching over 7 bases. The trim removed 2 bases at V and 2 bases at J, leaving 6 bases unmatched. The V gene's germline CDR1 is SGHDT and CDR2 YYEEEE. There are 15 residues in the CDR3. The CDR3 loop reads CASSLRQGAQETQYF. CDR3 DNA sequence: TGTGCCAGCAGCTTACGACAGGGCGCTCAAGAGACCCAGTACTTC.